Shown below are 8 T cell receptor beta chains from a single sample sequenced in a study of T-cell memory formation after mild COVID-19. TCRdb reprocessed the 5' RACE reads via MiXCR and lists one record per CDR3 protein. The table shows around 300,000 distinct CDR3 sequences, with around 13% occurring only once. Input material: PBMCs or a T cell subset sorted from them (not recorded which). The receptors come from a man aged 18 to 30 who had mild COVID-19 (a few samples of this study predate the infection). Cell type and time point are not known.

The V and J genes are TRBV20-1 and TRBJ2-3; TRBD2 matches at 13 bases. This CDR3 spans 15 amino acids. The germline gives CDR1 DFQATT, CDR2 SNEGSKA (reference sequence). V lost 3 bases, J lost 4 bases, and 4 bases stayed unmatched. The DNA of the CDR3 is TGCAGTGCTAGCCTACTAGCGGGGGGGTCAGATACGCAGTATTTT. Its translation is CSASLLAGGSDTQYF.

The J gene is TRBJ1-5, the V gene TRBV28; D gene uncertain. Germline assignment: CDR1 MDHEN and CDR2 SYDVKM. The germline V and J ends were trimmed by 6 bases and 3 bases, with 12 bases remaining between them. The CDR3 sequence is 14 residues long. The CDR3 sequence: CASRPWQFNQPQHF. The CDR3 DNA reads as TGTGCCAGCAGGCCCTGGCAGTTCAATCAGCCCCAGCATTTT.

The chain carries TRBV27 and TRBJ2-3; D possibly matches TRBD1 or TRBD2 (5 bases each). V gave up 4 bases and J gave up 2 bases, with 13 bases separating them. The CDR3 has 15 amino acids. Germline V gene lookup returns CDR1 MNHEY and CDR2 SMNVEV (reference sequence). CDR3: CASSWGSGPTDTQYF. Here the CDR3 DNA reads TGTGCCAGCAGTTGGGGGTCGGGGCCCACAGATACGCAGTATTTT.

This clonotype was observed a single time. In DNA, the CDR3 is TGCGCCAGCAGCCAAGTAATTGTGCATGGTGGCTACACCTTC. Protein product: CASSQVIVHGGYTF. The chain joins TRBV4-1 to TRBJ1-2; D gene unclear. The germline CDR1 and CDR2 sequences are MGHRA and YSYEKL. V was trimmed by 1 base and J by 7 bases, leaving 13 bases between them. The CDR3 spans 14 residues.

This clonotype has more than one count but fewer than ten. A clone one base away is much larger, so this may be a read error. The chain has TRBV7-2 and TRBJ1-1, with 7 bases aligning to TRBD1. The CDR3 extends over 12 amino acids. V shed 4 bases and J 7 bases; nucleotides not matched to a gene: 3. Germline V gene data show CDR1 as SGHTA and CDR2 as FQGNSA. The CDR3 here is CASSSYRGEAFF. As DNA, the CDR3 is TGTGCCAGCAGCTCTTACAGGGGTGAAGCTTTCTTT. The whole variable domain, remainder taken from reference TRBV7-2 and TRBJ1-1, is GAGVSQSPSNKVTEKGKDVELRCDPISGHTALYWYRQSLGQGLEFLIYFQGNSAPDKSGLPSDRFSAERTGGSVSTLTIQRTQQEDSAVYLCASSSYRGEAFFGQGTRLTVV.

The V call is TRBV4-2, the J call TRBJ2-3, with D perhaps matching TRBD2 (5 bases). The CDR3 is 17 amino acids. Germline CDR1 LGHNA, CDR2 YNFKEQ. V was clipped by 0 bases and J by 2 bases, with 15 bases between them. This CDR3 reads CASSQESLAGPTDTQYF. CDR3 coding DNA: TGTGCCAGCAGCCAAGAGTCCCTAGCAGGCCCCACAGATACGCAGTATTTT.

This clonotype was seen at least ten times. The chain combines TRBV5-1 with TRBJ2-7; unclear D gene. The CDR3 is made up of 15 amino acids. In germline, CDR1 is SGHRS, CDR2 YFSETQ. V lost 4 bases and J 1 base, leaving 15 bases between the germline ends. CDR3 sequence reads: CASSPEGKGSYEQYV. CDR3 nucleotide sequence: TGCGCCAGCAGCCCCGAAGGTAAAGGATCCTACGAGCAGTACGTC.

This clonotype was picked up a small number of times. The chain is built from TRBV19 and TRBJ2-5, with TRBD1 matching over 10 bases. J lost 5 bases, V lost 5 bases, and 8 bases had no gene match. The CDR3 consists of 15 residues. CDR1 and CDR2 from the germline V gene are LNHDA and SQIVND (reference sequence). The CDR3 coding sequence is TGTGCCAGTAGTGCCCCGGGACAGGGGTGGGAGACCCAGTACTTC. Translating it yields CASSAPGQGWETQYF.